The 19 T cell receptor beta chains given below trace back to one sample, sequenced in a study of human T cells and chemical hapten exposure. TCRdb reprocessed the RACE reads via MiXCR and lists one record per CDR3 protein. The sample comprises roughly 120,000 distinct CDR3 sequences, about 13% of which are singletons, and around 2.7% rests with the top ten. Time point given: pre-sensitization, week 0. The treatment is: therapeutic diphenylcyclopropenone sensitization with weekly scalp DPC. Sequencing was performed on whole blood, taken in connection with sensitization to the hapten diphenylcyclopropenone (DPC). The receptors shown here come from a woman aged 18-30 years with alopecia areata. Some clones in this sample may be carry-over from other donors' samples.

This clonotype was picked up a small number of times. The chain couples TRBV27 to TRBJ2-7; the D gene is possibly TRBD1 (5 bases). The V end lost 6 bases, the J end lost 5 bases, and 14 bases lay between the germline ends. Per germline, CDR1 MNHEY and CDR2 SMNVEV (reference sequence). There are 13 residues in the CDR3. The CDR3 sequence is CASRFQRGHEQYF. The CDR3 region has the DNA TGTGCCAGCAGATTCCAAAGGGGCCACGAGCAGTACTTC.

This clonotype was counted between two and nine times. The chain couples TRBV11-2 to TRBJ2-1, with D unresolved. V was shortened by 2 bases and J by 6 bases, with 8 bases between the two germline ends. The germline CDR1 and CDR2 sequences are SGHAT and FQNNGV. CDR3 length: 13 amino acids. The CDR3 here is CASSLMRRNEQFF. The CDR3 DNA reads TGTGCCAGCAGCTTAATGAGGCGCAATGAGCAGTTCTTC.

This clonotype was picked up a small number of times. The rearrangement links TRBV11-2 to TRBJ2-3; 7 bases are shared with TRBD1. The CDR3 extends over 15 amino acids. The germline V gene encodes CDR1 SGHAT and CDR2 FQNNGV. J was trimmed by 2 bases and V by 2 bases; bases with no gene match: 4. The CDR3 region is CASSLMQGVTDTQYF. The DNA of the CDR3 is TGTGCCAGCAGCTTAATGCAGGGGGTCACAGATACGCAGTATTTT.

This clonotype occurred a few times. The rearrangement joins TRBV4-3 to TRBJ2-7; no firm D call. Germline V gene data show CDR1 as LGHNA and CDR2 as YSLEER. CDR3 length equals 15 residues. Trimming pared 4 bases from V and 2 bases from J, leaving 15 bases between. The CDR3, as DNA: TGCGCCAGCAGCCTCACGACAAACAGCCCCTACGAGCAGTACTTC. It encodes CASSLTTNSPYEQYF.

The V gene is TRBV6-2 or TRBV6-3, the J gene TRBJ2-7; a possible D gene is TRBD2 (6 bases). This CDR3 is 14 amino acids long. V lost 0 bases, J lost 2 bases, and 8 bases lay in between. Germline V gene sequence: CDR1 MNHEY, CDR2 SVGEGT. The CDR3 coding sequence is TGTGCCAGCAGTTACTCGGGACTTCCCTACGAGCAGTACTTC. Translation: CASSYSGLPYEQYF.

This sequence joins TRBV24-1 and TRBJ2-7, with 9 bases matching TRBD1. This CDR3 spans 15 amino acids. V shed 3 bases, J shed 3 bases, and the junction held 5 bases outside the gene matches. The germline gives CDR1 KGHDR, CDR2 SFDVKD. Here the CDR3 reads CATSDPRDRDYEQYF. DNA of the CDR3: TGTGCCACCAGTGATCCCCGGGACAGGGACTACGAGCAGTACTTC.

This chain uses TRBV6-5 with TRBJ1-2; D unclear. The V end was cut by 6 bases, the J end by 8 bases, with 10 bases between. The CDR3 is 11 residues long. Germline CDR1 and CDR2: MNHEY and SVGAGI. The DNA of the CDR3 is TGTGCCAGCAGGAACAGTCGCGGCTACACCTTC. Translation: CASRNSRGYTF.

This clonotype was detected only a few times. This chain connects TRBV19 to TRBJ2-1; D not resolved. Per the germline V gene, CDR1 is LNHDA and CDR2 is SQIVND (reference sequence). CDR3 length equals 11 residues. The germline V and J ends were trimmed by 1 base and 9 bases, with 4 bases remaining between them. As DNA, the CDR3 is TGTGCCAGTAGTATAGGGATTGAGCAGTTCTTC. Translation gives CASSIGIEQFF.

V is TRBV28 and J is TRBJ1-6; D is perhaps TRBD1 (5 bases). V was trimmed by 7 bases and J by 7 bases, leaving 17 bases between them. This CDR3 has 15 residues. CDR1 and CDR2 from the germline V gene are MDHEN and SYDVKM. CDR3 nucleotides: TGTGCCAGCACCACCCCGGGGCAGGCAAATTCACCCCTCCACTTT. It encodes CASTTPGQANSPLHF.

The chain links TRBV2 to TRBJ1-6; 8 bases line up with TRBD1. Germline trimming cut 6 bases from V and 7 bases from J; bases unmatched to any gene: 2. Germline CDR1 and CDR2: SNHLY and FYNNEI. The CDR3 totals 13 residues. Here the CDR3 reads CASSRDRNSPLHF. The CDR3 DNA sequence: TGTGCCAGCAGCCGGGACAGGAATTCACCCCTCCACTTT.

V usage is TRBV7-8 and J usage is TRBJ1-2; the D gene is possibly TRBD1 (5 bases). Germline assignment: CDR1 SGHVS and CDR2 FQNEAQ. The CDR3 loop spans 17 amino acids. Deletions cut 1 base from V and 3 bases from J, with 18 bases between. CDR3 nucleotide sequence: TGTGCCAGCAGCTTAGAGTCCGGGGGATTTTCCCACTATGGCTACACCTTC. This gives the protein CASSLESGGFSHYGYTF.

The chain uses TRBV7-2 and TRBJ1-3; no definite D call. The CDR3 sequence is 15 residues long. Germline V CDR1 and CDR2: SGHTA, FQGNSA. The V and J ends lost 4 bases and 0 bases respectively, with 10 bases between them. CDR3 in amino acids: CASSWDKSSGNTIYF. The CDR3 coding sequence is TGTGCCAGCAGCTGGGATAAGAGCTCTGGAAACACCATATATTTT.

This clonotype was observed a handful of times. CDR3 amino acids: CASSSPERGRAYEQYF. The CDR3 bases are TGTGCCAGCAGTTCCCCCGAGCGGGGGCGGGCCTACGAGCAGTACTTC. The rearrangement joins TRBV6-2 or TRBV6-3 to TRBJ2-7; TRBD2 agrees at 8 bases. The germline CDR1 and CDR2 sequences are MNHEY and SVGEGT. The CDR3 loop spans 16 amino acids. V was pared by 4 bases and J by 2 bases, with 10 bases of the junction left unmatched.

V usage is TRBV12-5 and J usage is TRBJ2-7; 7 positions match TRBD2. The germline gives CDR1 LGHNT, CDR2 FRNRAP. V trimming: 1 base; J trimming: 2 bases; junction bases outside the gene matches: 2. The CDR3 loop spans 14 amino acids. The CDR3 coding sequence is TGTGCTAGTGGTTTGGCAGGGAGGGCCTACGAGCAGTACTTC. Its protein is CASGLAGRAYEQYF.

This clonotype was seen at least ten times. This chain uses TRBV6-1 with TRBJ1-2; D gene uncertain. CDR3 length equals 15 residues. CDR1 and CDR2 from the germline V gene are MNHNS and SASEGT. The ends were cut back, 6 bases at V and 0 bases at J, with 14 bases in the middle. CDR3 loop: CASSLRGGANYGYTF. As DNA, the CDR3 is TGTGCCAGCAGCCTACGAGGAGGCGCTAACTATGGCTACACCTTC.

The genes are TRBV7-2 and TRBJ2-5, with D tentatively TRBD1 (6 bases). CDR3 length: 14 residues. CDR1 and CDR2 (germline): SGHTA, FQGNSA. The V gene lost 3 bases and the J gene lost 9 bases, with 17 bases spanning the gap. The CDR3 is CASSLETRPGAQYF. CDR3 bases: TGTGCCAGCAGCTTGGAGACTCGGCCAGGGGCCCAGTACTTC.

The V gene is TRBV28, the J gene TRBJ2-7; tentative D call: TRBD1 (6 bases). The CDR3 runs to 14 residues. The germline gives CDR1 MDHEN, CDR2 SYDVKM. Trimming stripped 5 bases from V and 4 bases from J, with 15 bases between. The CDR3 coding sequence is TGTGCCAGCAGTCAACGCCCGACAGGTTACGAGCAGTACTTC. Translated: CASSQRPTGYEQYF.

The CDR3 DNA reads TGTGCCAGCAGGGGTCTGGGTCCCTACGAGCAGTACTTC. This sequence encodes CASRGLGPYEQYF. The rearrangement uses TRBV7-2 and TRBJ2-7; D call uncertain. The CDR3 sequence is 13 residues long. Germline CDR1 reads SGHTA; CDR2 reads FQGNSA. Between the trimmed V and J ends, which lost 6 bases and 2 bases, there was a span of 11 bases. Full variable domain (remainder filled in from reference TRBV7-2 and TRBJ2-7): GAGVSQSPSNKVTEKGKDVELRCDPISGHTALYWYRQSLGQGLEFLIYFQGNSAPDKSGLPSDRFSAERTGGSVSTLTIQRTQQEDSAVYLCASRGLGPYEQYFGPGTRLTVT.

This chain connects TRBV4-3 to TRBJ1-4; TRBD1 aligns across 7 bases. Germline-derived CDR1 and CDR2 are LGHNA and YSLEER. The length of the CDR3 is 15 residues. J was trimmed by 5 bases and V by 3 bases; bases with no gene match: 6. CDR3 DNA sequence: TGCGCCAGCAGCCAGGGGACAGCAATGAATGAAAAACTGTTTTTT. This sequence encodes CASSQGTAMNEKLFF.